A single sample gave rise to the 10 T cell receptor beta chains below, sequenced in a study of Ad26.COV2.S vaccination and SARS-CoV-2 variants. TCRdb's copy holds only in-frame clones and misses some; the assay was immunoSEQ multiplex PCR. Found here are over 110,000 clones, about nine tenths of them singletons; the top ten hold about 5%. This specimen consisted of peripheral blood, obtained after recovery from COVID-19. These TCRs come from a human donor who had recovered from COVID-19.

The genes are TRBV5-1 and TRBJ2-5; 9 bases fit TRBD1. This CDR3 is built from 15 residues. Trimming removed 0 bases from V and 4 bases from J; junction bases left unmatched: 4. In germline, CDR1 is SGHRS, CDR2 YFSETQ. The CDR3 spells CASSLGTGEVETQYF. Here the CDR3 DNA reads TGCGCCAGCAGCTTGGGGACAGGGGAAGTAGAGACCCAGTACTTC.

This clone was counted only a few times. This chain joins TRBV27 and TRBJ1-2, with TRBD1 matching over 7 bases. The trim removed 3 bases at V and 7 bases at J, leaving 5 bases unmatched. There are 13 residues in the CDR3. CDR1 MNHEY and CDR2 SMNVEV come from the germline V gene (reference sequence). CDR3 region: CASSFQGVGGYTF. The CDR3 bases are TGTGCCAGCAGTTTTCAGGGGGTGGGTGGCTACACCTTC.

V is TRBV5-1 and J is TRBJ2-6; D is unresolved. The CDR3 has 16 residues. CDR1 and CDR2 (germline): SGHRS, YFSETQ. V lost 0 bases, J lost 0 bases, and 7 bases lay in between. CDR3 amino acids: CASSLVIDSGANVLTF. The CDR3 DNA follows: TGCGCCAGCAGCTTGGTTATAGACTCTGGGGCCAACGTCCTGACTTTC.

This sequence joins TRBV6-5 and TRBJ2-7; no clear D gene. With 2 bases removed from V and 0 bases from J, the gap between germline ends came to 8 bases. Germline lookup yields CDR1 MNHEY and CDR2 SVGAGI. The CDR3 length is 14 residues. The CDR3 coding sequence is TGTGCCAGCAGTTACCGGTCGCCCTCCTACGAGCAGTACTTC. Translated: CASSYRSPSYEQYF.

CDR3 nucleotide sequence: TGTGCCAGCAGCTTAGAATGGGCGGACAGGATAGGGGCCAACACCATATATTTT. Amino acid sequence: CASSLEWADRIGANTIYF. The chain links TRBV11-2 to TRBJ1-3; TRBD1 agrees at 7 bases. From germline, CDR1 is SGHAT and CDR2 FQNNGV. Trimming took 0 bases from V and 7 from J; bases not matched to a gene: 15. The CDR3 covers 18 residues.

The chain uses TRBV29-1 and TRBJ1-1, with a weak D call TRBD1 (6 bases). Germline CDR1 and CDR2: SQVTM and ANQGSEA. V lost 6 bases to trimming and J lost 4 bases, with 18 bases between them. The CDR3 spans 14 residues. This chain's CDR3 is CSVGGASHTTEAFF. CDR3 nucleotides: TGCAGCGTCGGGGGGGCCAGCCATACCACTGAAGCTTTCTTT.

V is TRBV7-8 and J is TRBJ2-7; TRBD2 matches 7 bases. V lost 4 bases and J lost 5; bases outside the gene matches: 5. The germline V gene encodes CDR1 SGHVS and CDR2 FQNEAQ. The CDR3 is made up of 13 amino acids. CDR3 DNA: TGTGCCAGCAGCTCCCTTGGGGGGGACGAGCAGTACTTC. Amino acids: CASSSLGGDEQYF.

The J gene is TRBJ2-7, the V gene TRBV6-2 or TRBV6-3, with 8 nucleotides matching TRBD2. V gave up 5 bases and J gave up 5 bases; unmatched junction bases: 8. Germline loops: CDR1 MNHEY, CDR2 SVGEGT. The CDR3 is 14 amino acids. The CDR3 here is CASSVTGRGNEQYF. DNA for the CDR3: TGTGCCAGCAGTGTTACCGGGAGGGGAAACGAGCAGTACTTC.

The rearrangement uses TRBV7-8 and TRBJ1-5, with a possible D match to TRBD1 (5 bases). With 1 base removed from V and 0 bases from J, the gap between germline ends came to 13 bases. The CDR3 sequence is 17 residues long. The V gene's germline CDR1 is SGHVS and CDR2 FQNEAQ. The DNA of the CDR3 is TGTGCCAGCAGCTTAGAGTTAGGGACGTATAGCAATCAGCCCCAGCATTTT. Translation: CASSLELGTYSNQPQHF.

The V call is TRBV11-2, the J call TRBJ2-3, with 7 positions matching TRBD2. Germline CDR1 SGHAT, CDR2 FQNNGV. V lost 1 base to trimming and J lost 3 bases; unmatched junction nucleotides: 7. This CDR3 spans 16 amino acids. This CDR3 is CASSLVGAGVTDTQYF. In DNA form, the CDR3 reads TGTGCCAGCAGCTTAGTAGGTGCGGGGGTGACAGATACGCAGTATTTT. Full variable domain (outside the CDR3, taken from reference TRBV11-2 and TRBJ2-3): EAGVAQSPRYKIIEKRQSVAFWCNPISGHATLYWYQQILGQGPKLLIQFQNNGVVDDSQLPKDRFSAERLKGVDSTLKIQPAKLEDSAVYLCASSLVGAGVTDTQYFGPGTRLTVL.